This T cell receptor beta chain was observed in a study of T cell responses to AZD1222 COVID-19 vaccine. Study conclusions and caveats: Sampled repertoires all dated from after the peak T cell response. In a largely white British group with more females than males, clonal diversity was possibly underestimated.

Germline loops: CDR1 MDHEN, CDR2 SYDVKM. Trimming cost V 4 bases and J 4 bases, with 10 bases left between them. The CDR3 spans 14 residues. Comments on this clone: Its specificity is not known.

TCRdb's copy holds only in-frame clones and misses some; the assay was immunoSEQ multiplex PCR. The sample has around 150,000 clones; roughly 87% are singletons. This sequence originates from an adult who received the AZD1222 COVID-19 vaccine. The V call is TRBV28, the J call TRBJ2-2; D gene unclear. Sample: peripheral blood, taken 28 days after the second AZD1222 dose. The CDR3 region has the DNA TGTGCCAGCAGTTCAACCACAGTCACCGGGGAGCTGTTTTTT. Encoded protein: CASSSTTVTGELFF.